This T cell receptor beta chain was retrieved from a study of shared clonotypes between healthy human individuals. The assay ran at deep level. Unsorted PBMCs provided DNA that was sequenced on ten immunoSEQ deep assay plates. The assay was immunoSEQ multiplex PCR, and TCRdb's table has in-frame clones only and misses some. Among about half a million clones, roughly 83% were seen once, and the ten largest hold less than 15%. Nashville, Tennessee was home to all donors, who were Caucasian adults. V shed 6 bases, J shed 0 bases, and the junction held 6 bases outside the gene matches. The CDR3 covers 15 residues. Per germline, CDR1 LNHNV and CDR2 YYDKDF (reference sequence).

V gene TRBV15 combines with J gene TRBJ2-3, with 7 bases aligning to TRBD1. Sequencing used PBMCs. The clonotype comes from a woman in her thirties or forties in good health. Some clones in this sample may be carry-over from other donors' samples. The CDR3 nucleotides read TGTGCCACCAGGACGGGACAGTTAAGCACAGATACGCAGTATTTT. It translates to CATRTGQLSTDTQYF.